This TCR beta chain is from a study of radiation and T cells in renal cell carcinoma. Time point described: baseline pretreatment blood. Treatment noted: 15 Gy SBRT to primary tumor, nephrectomy 4 weeks later. TCRdb's copy holds only in-frame clones and misses some; the assay was immunoSEQ multiplex PCR. The table records approximately 120,000 clones, about four fifths of them present only once. Trimming took 1 base from V and 3 from J, leaving 6 bases between them. Germline V gene sequence: CDR1 MRHNA, CDR2 SNTAGT. This CDR3 comprises 14 residues. This chain links TRBV6-4 with TRBJ2-2; possibly TRBD1 for D (6 bases). The clonotype was recovered from a woman aged 55-70 years with renal cell carcinoma. The starting material was blood, obtained from a patient whose treatment included radiotherapy and nephrectomy. CDR3 residues: CASSDYRDTGELFF. The CDR3, as DNA: TGTGCCAGCAGTGACTACAGGGACACCGGGGAGCTGTTTTTT.